Listed below are T cell receptor beta chains from one sample, sequenced in a study of T cell responses to AZD1222 COVID-19 vaccine. The table came from immunoSEQ multiplex PCR; TCRdb's copy has only in-frame clones and leaves some out. The sample includes about 140,000 clones, roughly 92% of them seen just once. The material was peripheral blood, obtained on day 0 of AZD1222 vaccination. These receptors all stem from an adult in good health. Each CDR3 is given with its conserved first and last residue. The D gene is left open where the match is weak. Expanded clones get a size class; other rows say once, few or many, or leave the size out.

len | d_gene | j_gene | v_gene | abundance | CDR3nt | CDR3aa
17 | TRBD1 | TRBJ1-6 | TRBV28 | - | TGTGCCAGCAGCCCTCGGGGACAGGGAGACTATAATTCACCCCTCCACTTT | CASSPRGQGDYNSPLHF
15 | - | TRBJ1-2 | TRBV15 | - | TGTGCCACCAGCAGAGAAGTAGGGACATTAGCTGGCTACACCTTC | CATSREVGTLAGYTF
14 | TRBD1 | TRBJ1-6 | TRBV27 | - | TGTGCCAGCCGAGACAGGGGCACCAATTCACCCCTCCACTTT | CASRDRGTNSPLHF
16 | - | TRBJ2-2 | TRBV2 | - | TGTGCCAGCATTATACGCCCGGCCGAAGCAACCGGGGAGCTGTTTTTT | CASIIRPAEATGELFF
15 | - | TRBJ1-6 | TRBV18 | few | TGTGCCAGCTCACCAACAGGGATGTGGGATTCACCCCTCCACTTT | CASSPTGMWDSPLHF
15 | - | TRBJ1-5 | TRBV4-1 | - | TGCGCCAGCAGCCAAGCACTTACAGGGAATCAGCCCCAGCATTTT | CASSQALTGNQPQHF
14 | - | TRBJ2-7 | TRBV2 | few | TGTGCCAGCAGTGAGGAGTATTCGGTCTACGAGCAGTACTTC | CASSEEYSVYEQYF
13 | - | TRBJ2-1 | TRBV11-2 | - | TGTGCCAGCAGCTTAGATCGTGTTTTTGAGCAGTTCTTC | CASSLDRVFEQFF
15 | - | TRBJ2-6 | TRBV6-5 | - | TGTGCCAGCAGTCAGAGGTCCTCTGGGGCCAACGTCCTGACTTTC | CASSQRSSGANVLTF
14 | - | TRBJ2-7 | TRBV6-5 | - | TGTGCCAGCAGCGATCGAATACAGGCCTACGAGCAGTACTTC | CASSDRIQAYEQYF
13 | - | TRBJ2-1 | TRBV19 | - | TGTGCCAGTAGTATTCGGCGGAACAATGAGCAGTTCTTC | CASSIRRNNEQFF
13 | - | TRBJ1-2 | TRBV10-3 | few | TGTGCCATCAGTCCGACGGAGAACTATGGCTACACCTTC | CAISPTENYGYTF
15 | - | TRBJ2-2 | TRBV7-6 | - | TGTGCCAGCAGCCCGGGTGTGGGGGCGATCGGGGAGCTGTTTTTT | CASSPGVGAIGELFF
15 | - | TRBJ2-3 | TRBV6-5 | - | TGTGCCAGCAGTTTGGGACTCTCAGGAGGAGATACGCAGTATTTT | CASSLGLSGGDTQYF
13 | - | TRBJ1-3 | TRBV2 | - | TGTGCCAGCACGACAGACGCTGGAAACACCATATATTTT | CASTTDAGNTIYF
15 | TRBD2 | TRBJ2-3 | TRBV9 | - | TGTGCCAGCAGCGTAGGACTAGCGGGAGGAGATACGCAGTATTTT | CASSVGLAGGDTQYF
14 | - | TRBJ1-2 | TRBV30 | - | TGTGCCTGGAGTGATGAGTCCTGGAGCGATGGCTACACCTTC | CAWSDESWSDGYTF
15 | - | TRBJ1-5 | TRBV6-5 | - | TGTGCCAGCAGTTCCATCACAGGGATTAATCAGCCCCAGCATTTT | CASSSITGINQPQHF
14 | - | TRBJ2-1 | TRBV28 | - | TGTGCCAGCAGTAGTAGGGGGGCGCGACGTGAGCAGTTCTTC | CASSSRGARREQFF
15 | - | TRBJ1-2 | TRBV5-5 | - | TGTGCCAGCAGCTTGGAGTGGACAGTTAACTATGGCTACACCTTC | CASSLEWTVNYGYTF
14 | TRBD2 | TRBJ2-7 | TRBV7-9 | - | TGTGCCAGCAGCTTACTAGCGGGAGTTTACGAGCAGTACTTC | CASSLLAGVYEQYF
14 | TRBD1 | TRBJ2-3 | TRBV14 | - | TGTGCCAGCAGCTGGGGGACAGGGACAGATACGCAGTATTTT | CASSWGTGTDTQYF
12 | - | TRBJ1-5 | TRBV3-1/TRBV3-2 | - | TGTGCCAGCAGCCGGCATTGGCAGCCCCAGCATTTT | CASSRHWQPQHF
11 | - | TRBJ2-5 | TRBV29-1 | - | TGCAGCGTGGGGGGCAGGGAGGCCCAGTACTTC | CSVGGREAQYF
16 | TRBD2 | TRBJ2-7 | TRBV7-9 | - | TGTGCCAGCAGCTCAACGGGGGGGGCCGGCTCCTACGAGCAGTACTTC | CASSSTGGAGSYEQYF
15 | TRBD1 | TRBJ2-1 | TRBV19 | once | TGTGCCAGTAGTGTACTGGGACAGGTTGCGAATGAGCAGTTCTTC | CASSVLGQVANEQFF
18 | TRBD1 | TRBJ1-6 | TRBV30 | once | TGTGCCTGGAGTTTGCGCGGGACAGAGAGCTCCTATAATTCACCCCTCCACTTT | CAWSLRGTESSYNSPLHF
11 | - | TRBJ2-7 | TRBV20-1 | - | TGCAGTCCCCAGACCCCCTACGAGCAGTACTTC | CSPQTPYEQYF
14 | - | TRBJ2-2 | TRBV30 | - | TGTGCCTGGAGTGTACGTGAGGGCACCGGGGAGCTGTTTTTT | CAWSVREGTGELFF
14 | - | TRBJ1-6 | TRBV3-1/TRBV3-2 | - | TGTGCCAGCAGCCAAGTGCTTTTGGAAACACCCCTCCACTTT | CASSQVLLETPLHF
18 | - | TRBJ2-1 | TRBV23-1 | - | TGCGCCAGCAGTCAATCGGCCCCGGGGCAGGGGAACTACAATGAGCAGTTCTTC | CASSQSAPGQGNYNEQFF
15 | TRBD2 | TRBJ2-2 | TRBV5-1 | - | TGCGCCAGCAGCCCGGGACTAATAAACACCGGGGAGCTGTTTTTT | CASSPGLINTGELFF
13 | - | TRBJ1-1 | TRBV2 | - | TGTGCCAGCAATTTCGTGGGACGTACCGAAGCTTTCTTT | CASNFVGRTEAFF
14 | - | TRBJ1-1 | TRBV28 | few | TGTGCCAGCAGAGGCGGACTGATGAACACTGAAGCTTTCTTT | CASRGGLMNTEAFF
16 | - | TRBJ1-2 | TRBV27 | - | TGTGCCAGCAGTTTAAATAGGTTGGGGGCTTACTATGGCTACACCTTC | CASSLNRLGAYYGYTF
13 | - | TRBJ2-1 | TRBV5-1 | - | TGCGCCAGCAGCCCCGGAGGGTACAATGAGCAGTTCTTC | CASSPGGYNEQFF
14 | - | TRBJ2-7 | TRBV5-4 | - | TGTGCCAGCAGCTCCCGGGACATGAGGCACGAGCAGTACTTC | CASSSRDMRHEQYF
15 | - | TRBJ1-4 | TRBV6-5 | - | TGTGCCAGCACCCCGGGAGGACCTTCTAATGAAAAACTGTTTTTT | CASTPGGPSNEKLFF
16 | - | TRBJ2-2 | TRBV7-3 | - | TGTGCCAGCAGCTTAACGTTTATACAGTCCGCCGGGGAGCTGTTTTTT | CASSLTFIQSAGELFF